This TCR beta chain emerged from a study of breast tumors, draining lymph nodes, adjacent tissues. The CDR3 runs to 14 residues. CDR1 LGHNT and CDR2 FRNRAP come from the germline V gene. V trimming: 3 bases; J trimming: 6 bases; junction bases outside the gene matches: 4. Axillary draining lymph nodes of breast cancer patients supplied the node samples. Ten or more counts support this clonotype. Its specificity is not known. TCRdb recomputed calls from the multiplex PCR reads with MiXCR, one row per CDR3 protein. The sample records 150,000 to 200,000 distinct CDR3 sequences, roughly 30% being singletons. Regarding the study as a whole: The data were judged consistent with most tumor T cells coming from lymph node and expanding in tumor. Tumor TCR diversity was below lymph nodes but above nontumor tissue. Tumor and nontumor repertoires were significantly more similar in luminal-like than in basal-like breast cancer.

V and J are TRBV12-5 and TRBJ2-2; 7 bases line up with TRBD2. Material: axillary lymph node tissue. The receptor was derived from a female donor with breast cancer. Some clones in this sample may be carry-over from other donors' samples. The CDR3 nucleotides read TGTGCTAGTGGTTTCGGCCGGGGGGCCGGGGAGCTGTTTTTT. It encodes CASGFGRGAGELFF.